This T cell receptor beta chain was recovered during a study of Graves' ophthalmopathy and Graves' hyperthyroidism. This clonotype has a handful of counts. The antigen remains undetermined. Study-wide points: The model flagged ophthalmopathy progression at roughly 64% sensitivity and under 75% specificity. The blood repertoire also included most expanded thyroid clonotypes above 0.001 frequency.

V lost 4 bases and J 1 base, leaving 17 bases between the germline ends. The CDR3 is made up of 17 amino acids. What supplied the PBMCs was roughly 10 ml of fresh peripheral blood. RNA transcripts provided the template for amplifying TCR beta CDR3 regions. HTBI primers primed a first-round RT-PCR, and a second-round multiplex PCR followed. MiXCR, run by TCRdb on the multiplex PCR reads, gives a single entry per CDR3 protein. The repertoire holds almost 750,000 distinct CDR3 sequences, with about 44% as singletons. This chain links TRBV12-3 or TRBV12-4 with TRBJ1-5, with no clear D. This receptor was taken from an adult man with Graves' ophthalmopathy. Sequenced input: peripheral blood. CDR3 sequence reads: CASSSISFGLSNQPQHF. In DNA, the CDR3 is TGTGCCAGCAGTTCCATCTCTTTCGGATTAAGCAATCAGCCCCAGCATTTT.